This TCR beta chain was captured by sequencing in a study of shared clonotypes between healthy human individuals. Study as a whole: Aged between 18 and 49, the donors were two women and a few men.

As originally analysed: Because ImmunoSEQ provided only junction sequences with no quality scores, the filtering differed. Profiling relied on immunoSEQ multiplex PCR, and the TCRdb table lists in-frame clones only, not all of them. V, J and clone size reflect that table, while D and trimming were determined from the DNA. The repertoire includes 330,000 or so clones, over 70% of them detected once, and 10% sits in the top ten. This TCR was recovered from a man aged 25-45 years in good health. The material sequenced was memory CD4+ T cells sorted from blood. Indicated subset: CD45RA-negative fraction.

The CDR3 reads CASSLEGANGYTF. The CDR3 bases are TGTGCCAGCAGCTTAGAGGGGGCGAATGGCTACACCTTC. J is TRBJ1-2 and V is TRBV7-9; 7 bases agree with TRBD1. This CDR3 region has 13 residues. With 1 base clipped from V and 6 bases from J, the junction kept 2 bases outside the gene matches. The germline CDR1 and CDR2 sequences are SEHNR and FQNEAQ (reference sequence).